This T cell receptor beta chain emerged from a study of beta chain features in type 1 diabetes. General study results and limits: Type 1 diabetes patients had moderately but significantly shorter TCRB CDR3s in all four CD4+ subsets.

Expressed TCRB transcripts were sequenced, since all the RNA that had been isolated was reverse transcribed. Measured with immunoSEQ multiplex PCR; TCRdb has only the in-frame clones, and not every one. The sample shows about 230,000 clones, roughly 17% of them seen only once. This clone was observed a few times. Its specificity is unknown. The germline V gene encodes CDR1 SEHNR and CDR2 FQNEAQ (reference sequence). V shed 5 bases and J 4 bases; nucleotides not matched to a gene: 10. The CDR3 contains 16 residues. Input material: naive CD4+ T cells from blood. The clonotype was recovered from a young man with type 1 diabetes. The chain recombines TRBV7-9 with TRBJ2-5; 10 bases match TRBD1. The CDR3 loop is CASSPSGQGVAETQYF. In nucleotides, the CDR3 is TGTGCCAGCAGCCCATCTGGACAGGGGGTGGCAGAGACCCAGTACTTC. The full variable domain, rest sourced from reference TRBV7-9 and TRBJ2-5, is DTGVSQNPRHKITKRGQNVTFRCDPISEHNRLYWYRQTLGQGPEFLTYFQNEAQLEKSRLLSDRFSAERPKGSFSTLEIQRTEQGDSAMYLCASSPSGQGVAETQYFGPGTRLLVL.